The 14 T cell receptor beta chains reported below all come from one sample, sequenced in a study of pediatric ulcerative colitis. Assay used: immunoSEQ multiplex PCR; TCRdb lists only in-frame clones, some missing. There are 55,000 to 80,000 clones in the sample; 70% to 85% occur only once, and roughly 5.5% lies in the top ten. Sequencing was performed on blood. Receptors were obtained from a boy between 5 and 17 years old with moderate ulcerative colitis.

The rearrangement joins TRBV15 to TRBJ2-1; the match to TRBD2 covers 12 bases. The CDR3 length is 15 residues. V was clipped by 0 bases and J by 6 bases; unmatched bases: 0. Germline V CDR1 and CDR2: LNHNV, YYDKDF (reference sequence). The CDR3 region has the DNA TGTGCCACCAGCAGAGAACTAGCGGGAGGCAATGAGCAGTTCTTC. It yields the protein CATSRELAGGNEQFF.

This clone was picked up a small number of times. The V call is TRBV9, the J call TRBJ1-1; D remains ambiguous. CDR3 size: 13 residues. Germline V gene lookup returns CDR1 SGDLS and CDR2 YYNGEE. The germline V and J ends were trimmed by 4 bases and 4 bases, with 11 bases remaining between them. The chain's CDR3 is CASSTGVRTEAFF. The CDR3 DNA reads TGTGCCAGCAGCACGGGAGTGCGCACTGAAGCTTTCTTT.

The V call is TRBV4-1, the J call TRBJ1-2, with a weak D call TRBD1 (6 bases). V lost 0 bases and J lost 5, with 16 bases in between. The CDR3 runs 16 residues. Germline V gives CDR1 MGHRA, CDR2 YSYEKL. CDR3: CASSQESWGLAYGYTF. DNA for the CDR3: TGCGCCAGCAGCCAAGAATCCTGGGGGCTAGCATATGGCTACACCTTC.

V gene TRBV28 combines with J gene TRBJ2-1, with 9 bases aligning to TRBD2. Germline assignment: CDR1 MDHEN and CDR2 SYDVKM. This CDR3 contains 15 residues. V lost 2 bases and J lost 3; bases outside the gene matches: 2. The CDR3 DNA follows: TGTGCCAGCAGTTTAGGGCGGGAGGGCTACAATGAGCAGTTCTTC. Translating it yields CASSLGREGYNEQFF. The whole variable domain, filled in from reference TRBV28 and TRBJ2-1, reads DVKVTQSSRYLVKRTGEKVFLECVQDMDHENMFWYRQDPGLGLRLIYFSYDVKMKEKGDIPEGYSVSREKKERFSLILESASTNQTSMYLCASSLGREGYNEQFFGPGTRLTVL.

This clone was counted a few times. The gene calls are TRBV5-1 and TRBJ2-7; 8 bases agree with TRBD2. V lost 0 bases to trimming and J lost 4 bases; unmatched junction nucleotides: 0. Per the germline V gene, CDR1 is SGHRS and CDR2 is YFSETQ. CDR3 size: 13 residues. CDR3: CASSLASGYEQYF. The CDR3 DNA is TGCGCCAGCAGCTTGGCTAGCGGGTACGAGCAGTACTTC.

The chain employs TRBV7-7 and TRBJ2-5; D could derive from TRBD1 or TRBD2 (5 bases each). V lost 8 bases, J lost 5 bases, and 21 bases lay in between. CDR1 and CDR2 (germline): SSHAT, FNYEAQ (reference sequence). This CDR3 is built from 15 residues. In DNA, the CDR3 is TGTGCCAGCGGGGCTAGCTCCCTGTCGTTGGAGACCCAGTACTTC. This encodes CASGASSLSLETQYF.

The J gene is TRBJ1-2, the V gene TRBV20-1; D is undetermined. V shed 6 bases and J shed 2 bases, with 7 bases lying between them. Germline V CDR1 and CDR2: DFQATT, SNEGSKA (reference sequence). This CDR3 contains 11 residues. The CDR3 region is CSATENYGYTF. The CDR3 DNA reads as TGCAGTGCAACAGAGAACTATGGCTACACCTTC.

The chain is built from TRBV2 and TRBJ2-7, with D possibly matching TRBD2 (6 bases). This CDR3 is 15 amino acids long. The germline V and J ends were trimmed by 2 bases and 3 bases, with 14 bases remaining between them. Germline-derived CDR1 and CDR2 are SNHLY and FYNNEI. CDR3 sequence: CASSENVGGIYEQYF. CDR3 coding DNA: TGTGCCAGCAGTGAAAATGTGGGGGGAATCTACGAGCAGTACTTC.

This clone occurred a few times. The V gene is TRBV19, the J gene TRBJ2-2; no definite D call. The germline V gene has CDR1 LNHDA and CDR2 SQIVND (reference sequence). V was cut by 5 bases and J by 6 bases, with 16 bases left in between. This CDR3 region has 15 residues. CDR3 nucleotide sequence: TGTGCCAGTAGTCCGAGGAGCGAGAGAGCCGGGGAGCTGTTTTTT. Translating it yields CASSPRSERAGELFF. Together with reference TRBV19 and TRBJ2-2, the CDR3 gives the full variable domain: DGGITQSPKYLFRKEGQNVTLSCEQNLNHDAMYWYRQDPGQGLRLIYYSQIVNDFQKGDIAEGYSVSREKKESFPLTVTSAQKNPTAFYLCASSPRSERAGELFFGEGSRLTVL.

This chain uses TRBV7-9 with TRBJ2-7; 8 bases are shared with TRBD2. Looked up from germline, CDR1 is SEHNR and CDR2 is FQNEAQ (reference sequence). With 3 bases clipped from V and 4 bases from J, the junction kept 8 bases outside the gene matches. This CDR3 region has 15 residues. The CDR3 region has the DNA TGTGCCAGCAGCTTTCCCGGGACTAGATGGTACGAGCAGTACTTC. Amino acid sequence: CASSFPGTRWYEQYF.

This clone was observed a few times. The chain combines TRBV18 with TRBJ1-2, with D possibly being TRBD1 (6 bases). Trimming left V 0 bases short and J 7 bases short, with 9 bases between. The CDR3 consists of 13 residues. Germline V gene data show CDR1 as KGHSH and CDR2 as LQKENI. DNA for the CDR3: TGTGCCAGCTCACCACCGGAGGGGGGTGGCTACACCTTC. It translates to CASSPPEGGGYTF.

This chain uses TRBV11-2 with TRBJ2-3; tentative D call: TRBD2 (7 bases). Germline V gene data show CDR1 as SGHAT and CDR2 as FQNNGV. V lost 5 bases and J lost 6, with 18 bases in between. The CDR3 is 15 amino acids. The CDR3 DNA is TGTGCCAGCAGCGTAGTAGGGGGGGGTATTGATACGCAGTATTTT. Translating it yields CASSVVGGGIDTQYF.

The chain uses TRBV7-9 and TRBJ2-5; TRBD2 matches at 8 bases. V lost 5 bases, J lost 5 bases, and 10 bases stayed unmatched. This CDR3 is 15 amino acids long. Germline V gives CDR1 SEHNR, CDR2 FQNEAQ (reference sequence). Written as DNA, the CDR3 is TGTGCCAGCAGCCGCGGGACTAGTCGGGTGGAGACCCAGTACTTC. Translating it yields CASSRGTSRVETQYF.

The chain carries TRBV5-6 and TRBJ2-2; 8 bases match TRBD1. From germline, CDR1 is SGHDT and CDR2 YYEEEE. Germline trimming cut 3 bases from V and 2 bases from J; bases unmatched to any gene: 6. There are 16 residues in the CDR3. The CDR3 region has the DNA TGTGCCAGCAGCTATGGACAGGGATTAAACACCGGGGAGCTGTTTTTT. Translation: CASSYGQGLNTGELFF.